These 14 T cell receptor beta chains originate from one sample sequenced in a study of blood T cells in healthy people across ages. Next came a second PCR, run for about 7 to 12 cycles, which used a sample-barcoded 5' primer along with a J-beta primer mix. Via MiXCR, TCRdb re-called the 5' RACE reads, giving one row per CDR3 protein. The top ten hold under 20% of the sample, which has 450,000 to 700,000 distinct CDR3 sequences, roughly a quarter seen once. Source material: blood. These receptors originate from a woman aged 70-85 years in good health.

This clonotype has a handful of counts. CDR3 sequence reads: CASSGTGYGNQPQHF. DNA for the CDR3: TGTGCCAGCAGCGGTACAGGATACGGCAATCAGCCCCAGCATTTT. This chain uses TRBV4-2 with TRBJ1-5; tentative D call: TRBD1 (5 bases). The CDR3 spans 15 residues. The germline V and J ends were trimmed by 5 bases and 2 bases, with 13 bases remaining between them. Germline values: CDR1 LGHNA, CDR2 YNFKEQ.

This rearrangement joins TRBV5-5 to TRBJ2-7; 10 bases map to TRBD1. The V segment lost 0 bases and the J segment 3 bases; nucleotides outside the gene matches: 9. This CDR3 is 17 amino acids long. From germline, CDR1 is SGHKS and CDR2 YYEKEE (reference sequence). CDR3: CASSLALTGTGVYEQYF. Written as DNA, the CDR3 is TGTGCCAGCAGCTTGGCACTAACCGGGACAGGGGTCTACGAGCAGTACTTC. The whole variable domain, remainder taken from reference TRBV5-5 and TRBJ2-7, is DAGVTQSPTHLIKTRGQQVTLRCSPISGHKSVSWYQQVLGQGPQFIFQYYEKEERGRGNFPDRFSARQFPNYSSELNVNALLLGDSALYLCASSLALTGTGVYEQYFGPGTRLTVT.

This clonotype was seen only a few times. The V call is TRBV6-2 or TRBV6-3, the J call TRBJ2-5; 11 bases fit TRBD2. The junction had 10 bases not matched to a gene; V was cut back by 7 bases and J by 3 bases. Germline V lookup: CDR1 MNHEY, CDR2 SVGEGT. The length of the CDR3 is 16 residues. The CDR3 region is CASTLKPLAGEETQYF. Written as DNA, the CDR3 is TGTGCCAGCACCCTCAAACCACTAGCGGGAGAAGAGACCCAGTACTTC.

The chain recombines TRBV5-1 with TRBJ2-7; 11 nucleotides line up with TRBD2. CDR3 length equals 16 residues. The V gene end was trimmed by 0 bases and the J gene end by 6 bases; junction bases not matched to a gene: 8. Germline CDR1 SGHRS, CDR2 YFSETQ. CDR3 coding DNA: TGCGCCAGCAGCTTGGGGCTAGCGGGAGGATCAAGCGAGCAGTACGTC. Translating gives CASSLGLAGGSSEQYV.

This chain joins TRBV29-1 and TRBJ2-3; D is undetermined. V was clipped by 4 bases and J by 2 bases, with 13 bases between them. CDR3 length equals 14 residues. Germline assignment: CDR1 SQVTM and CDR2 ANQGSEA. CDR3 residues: CSVVGRIDTDTQYF. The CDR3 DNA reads TGCAGCGTTGTAGGCAGGATCGACACAGATACGCAGTATTTT.

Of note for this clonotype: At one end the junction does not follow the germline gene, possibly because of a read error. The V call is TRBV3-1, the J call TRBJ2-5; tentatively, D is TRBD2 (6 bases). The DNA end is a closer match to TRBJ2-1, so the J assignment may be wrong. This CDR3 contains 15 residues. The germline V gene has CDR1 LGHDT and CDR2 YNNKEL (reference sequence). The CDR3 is CASSQEGLMYSEQFF. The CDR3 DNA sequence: TGTGCCAGCAGCCAAGAGGGACTGATGTACAGTGAGCAGTTCTTC.

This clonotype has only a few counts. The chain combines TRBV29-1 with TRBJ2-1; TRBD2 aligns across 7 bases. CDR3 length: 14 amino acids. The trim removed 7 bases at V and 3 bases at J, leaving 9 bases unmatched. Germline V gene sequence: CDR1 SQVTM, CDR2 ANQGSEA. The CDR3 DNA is TGCAGCGCCGTGAGCGGGGCGGGCTACAATGAGCAGTTCTTC. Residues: CSAVSGAGYNEQFF.

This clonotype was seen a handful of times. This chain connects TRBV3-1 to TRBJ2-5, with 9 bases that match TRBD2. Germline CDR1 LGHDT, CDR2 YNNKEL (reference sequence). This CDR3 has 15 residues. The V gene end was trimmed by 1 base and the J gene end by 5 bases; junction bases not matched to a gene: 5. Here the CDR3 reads CASSQARGGRETQYF. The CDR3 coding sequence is TGTGCCAGCAGCCAAGCGCGGGGGGGCCGTGAGACCCAGTACTTC.

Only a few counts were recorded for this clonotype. The CDR3 DNA follows: TGCAGTGCTAGAGATCCCTCTCCGAGCGGGGGGGCCGGGGAGCAGTTCTTC. Residues: CSARDPSPSGGAGEQFF. This chain connects TRBV20-1 to TRBJ2-5, with 10 positions matching TRBD2. Judging by the DNA end, TRBJ2-1 fits better; the J call may be wrong. The CDR3 loop spans 17 amino acids. Germline-derived CDR1 and CDR2 are DFQATT and SNEGSKA (reference sequence).

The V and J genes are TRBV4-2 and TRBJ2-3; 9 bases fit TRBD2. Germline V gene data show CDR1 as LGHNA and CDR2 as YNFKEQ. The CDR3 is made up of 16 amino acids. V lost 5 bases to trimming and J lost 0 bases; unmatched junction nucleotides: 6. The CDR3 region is CASSGTSSSSTDTQYF. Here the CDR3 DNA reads TGTGCCAGCAGCGGGACTAGCTCCTCTAGCACAGATACGCAGTATTTT.

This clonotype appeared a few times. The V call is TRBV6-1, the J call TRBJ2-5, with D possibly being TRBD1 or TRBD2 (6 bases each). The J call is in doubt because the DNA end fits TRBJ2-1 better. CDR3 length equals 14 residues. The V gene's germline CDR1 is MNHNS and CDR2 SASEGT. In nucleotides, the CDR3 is TGTGCCAGCAGCCCAAACCCGGGGGCACAAGAGCAGTTCTTC. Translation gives CASSPNPGAQEQFF.

The CDR3 sequence is CASSLHYTGGGSLYEQYF. The CDR3 DNA is TGCGCCAGCAGCTTACATTATACAGGAGGGGGATCCCTATACGAGCAGTACTTC. This rearrangement joins TRBV5-1 to TRBJ2-7, with D possibly being TRBD1 or TRBD2 (6 bases each). The CDR3 has 18 residues. The germline V gene encodes CDR1 SGHRS and CDR2 YFSETQ. Trimming pared 2 bases from V and 4 bases from J, leaving 25 bases between.

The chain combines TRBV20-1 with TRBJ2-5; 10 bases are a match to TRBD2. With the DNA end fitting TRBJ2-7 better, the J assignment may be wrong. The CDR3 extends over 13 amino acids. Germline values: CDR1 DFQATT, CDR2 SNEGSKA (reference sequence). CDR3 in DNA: TGCAGTGCACCACTAGCGGGGACCTACGAGCAGTACTTC. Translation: CSAPLAGTYEQYF.

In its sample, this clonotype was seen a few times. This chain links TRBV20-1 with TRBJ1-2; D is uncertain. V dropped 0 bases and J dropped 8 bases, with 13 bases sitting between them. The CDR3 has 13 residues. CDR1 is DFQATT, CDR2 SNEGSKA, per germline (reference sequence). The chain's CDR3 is CSARDSRMRGYTF. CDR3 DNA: TGCAGTGCTAGAGATTCACGGATGAGAGGCTACACCTTC.